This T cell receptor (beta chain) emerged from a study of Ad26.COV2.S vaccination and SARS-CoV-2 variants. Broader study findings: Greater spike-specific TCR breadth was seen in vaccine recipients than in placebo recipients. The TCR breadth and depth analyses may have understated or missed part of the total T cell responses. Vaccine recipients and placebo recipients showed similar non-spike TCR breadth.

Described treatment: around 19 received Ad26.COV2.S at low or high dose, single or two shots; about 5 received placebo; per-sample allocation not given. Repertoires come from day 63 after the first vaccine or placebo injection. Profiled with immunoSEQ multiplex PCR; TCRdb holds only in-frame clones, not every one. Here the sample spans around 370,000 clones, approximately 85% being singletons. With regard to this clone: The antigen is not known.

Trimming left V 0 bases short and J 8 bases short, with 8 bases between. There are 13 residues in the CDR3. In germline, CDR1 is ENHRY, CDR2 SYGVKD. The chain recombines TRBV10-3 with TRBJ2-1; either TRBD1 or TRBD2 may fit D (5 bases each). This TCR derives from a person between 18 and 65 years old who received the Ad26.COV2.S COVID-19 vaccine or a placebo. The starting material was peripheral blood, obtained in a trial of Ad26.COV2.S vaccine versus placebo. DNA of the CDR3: TGTGCCATCAGTGAGTCCCGGGGCGATGAGCAGTTCTTC. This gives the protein CAISESRGDEQFF.